This TCR beta chain was sequenced during a study of blood T cell repertoires in COVID-19. Study-wide background: From T cells, B-cell-depleted T cells, or PBMCs came the material, which was cDNA or gDNA.

From germline, CDR1 is SGHRS and CDR2 YFSETQ. Trimming removed 1 base at V and 6 bases at J, with 20 bases between. The CDR3 is 16 amino acids. As originally analysed: Estimation of nucleated cell counts was performed using reference gene primer amplification. TCRdb's table, derived via immunoSEQ multiplex PCR, lists solely in-frame clones and lacks some. V and J calls and clone size follow that table, whereas D and trimming were derived from the DNA. The sample shows around 140,000 clones, about nine tenths of them seen only once. The rearrangement joins TRBV5-1 to TRBJ2-7, with D possibly TRBD1 on 6 matching bases. The source of this sequence is a man over 45 with acute or convalescent COVID-19. Sequencing was performed on peripheral blood. The CDR3 reads CASSLTVTRTGSEQYF. Written as DNA, the CDR3 is TGCGCCAGCAGCTTGACCGTAACTCGAACAGGGTCCGAGCAGTACTTC.